This TCR beta chain comes out of a study of T cells in Graves' hyperthyroidism and ophthalmopathy. Findings and limits, study-wide: The model anticipated ophthalmopathy a median around six months pre-onset.

Patients aged 18 to 65 had newly diagnosed hyperthyroidism of under 2 months' duration. Used for diagnoses were clinical symptoms, serum thyroxine and TRAb, thyroid ultrasound and orbital computed tomography. The germline CDR1 and CDR2 sequences are SGHAT and FQNNGV. The CDR3 is 14 amino acids. Trimming removed 7 bases from V and 5 bases from J; junction bases left unmatched: 6. Regarding this clonotype: The antigen remains unidentified. This could be a read error, since a much larger clone is one nucleotide away.

From RNA transcripts, TCR beta CDR3 regions were amplified. Initially, a first-round RT-PCR of the TCR CDR3 employed the HTBI primer set. From the multiplex PCR reads, TCRdb called clonotypes with MiXCR, one entry per CDR3 protein. The table includes a few hundred thousand distinct CDR3 sequences, more than 45% detected once. The source is a woman in her late teens or twenties with Graves' hyperthyroidism. J is TRBJ1-2 and V is TRBV11-2; 11 bases line up with TRBD1. Sequencing was carried out using peripheral blood or thyroid tissue (not recorded which). For the CDR3, the DNA is TGTGCCAGCAACGCAGGACAGGGGGCATATGGCTACACCTTC. Residues: CASNAGQGAYGYTF. The full variable domain, completed using reference TRBV11-2 and TRBJ1-2, is EAGVAQSPRYKIIEKRQSVAFWCNPISGHATLYWYQQILGQGPKLLIQFQNNGVVDDSQLPKDRFSAERLKGVDSTLKIQPAKLEDSAVYLCASNAGQGAYGYTFGSGTRLTVV.